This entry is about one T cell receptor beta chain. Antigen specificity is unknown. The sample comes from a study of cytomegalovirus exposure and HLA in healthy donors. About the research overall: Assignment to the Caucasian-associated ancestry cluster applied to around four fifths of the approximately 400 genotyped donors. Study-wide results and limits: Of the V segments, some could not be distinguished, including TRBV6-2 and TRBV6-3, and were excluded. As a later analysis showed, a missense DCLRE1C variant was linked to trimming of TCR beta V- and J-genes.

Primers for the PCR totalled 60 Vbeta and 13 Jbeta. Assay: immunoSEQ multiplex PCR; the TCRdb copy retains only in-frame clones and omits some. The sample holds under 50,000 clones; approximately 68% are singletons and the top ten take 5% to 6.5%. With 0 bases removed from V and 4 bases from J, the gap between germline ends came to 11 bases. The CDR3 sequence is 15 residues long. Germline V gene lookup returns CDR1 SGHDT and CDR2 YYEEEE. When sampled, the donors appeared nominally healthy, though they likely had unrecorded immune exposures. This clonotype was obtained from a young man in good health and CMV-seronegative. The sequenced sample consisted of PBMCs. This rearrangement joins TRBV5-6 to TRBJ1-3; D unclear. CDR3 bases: TGTGCCAGCAGCTTGGACGTCACCGGGGGAAACACCATATATTTT. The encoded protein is CASSLDVTGGNTIYF.